This is a list of T cell receptor beta chains from one sample in a study of CD8+ T cells in alopecia areata. Sequencing used immunoSEQ multiplex PCR; TCRdb keeps in-frame clones, though not all of them. Of roughly 100,000 clones in the sample, 60% were seen once. The sample here was CD8+ T cells sorted from blood, taken between weeks 55 and 65, from a patient treated with tofacitinib. The receptors were gathered from a human donor with alopecia areata. The CDR3 runs from the conserved cysteine through the conserved F or W. A D gene is named only where the DNA matches it firmly. Clone size is not always given. Where it is, it says once, few, many or a class for expanded clones.

TRBJ1-1,-,TRBV19,TRBD1,14,TGTGCCAGCTTACCGGGACAGGGGGGGACTGAAGCTTTCTTT,CASLPGQGGTEAFF
TRBJ1-1,-,TRBV4-2,-,13,TGTGCCAGCAGCCAAGAAGACAGAAGAAGGGCTTTCTTT,CASSQEDRRRAFF
TRBJ1-4,-,TRBV6-1,-,14,TGTGCCAGCAGTGAACTGGACAGTAATGAAAAACTGTTTTTT,CASSELDSNEKLFF
TRBJ1-5,-,TRBV4-1,-,14,TGCGCCAGCAGCCAAGACCGGGGCAATCAGCCCCAGCATTTT,CASSQDRGNQPQHF
TRBJ2-3,few,TRBV21-1,-,15,TGTGCCAGCAGCAAACTAGCGGGGAACACAGATACGCAGTATTTT,CASSKLAGNTDTQYF
TRBJ2-6,-,TRBV15,-,16,TGTGCCACCAGCAGAGTAGGCGGGGCTGGGGCCAACGTCCTGACTTTC,CATSRVGGAGANVLTF
TRBJ2-7,few,TRBV7-8,TRBD1,15,TGTGCCAGCACCGGGGCGGAGACAGGGTCCTACGAGCAGTACTTC,CASTGAETGSYEQYF
TRBJ1-1,-,TRBV7-2,-,16,TGTGCCAGCAGCTTAGATGACAGTCCGGGGGACACTGAAGCTTTCTTT,CASSLDDSPGDTEAFF
TRBJ1-1,-,TRBV9,-,14,TGTGCCAGCAGCGTCTCCAGACTAATGGATGAAGCTTTCTTT,CASSVSRLMDEAFF
TRBJ1-5,once,TRBV18,TRBD1,14,TGTGCCAGCTCACCACTGGGACAGGGACAGCCCCAGCATTTT,CASSPLGQGQPQHF
TRBJ2-5,-,TRBV7-9,-,12,TGTGCCAGCAGCTTAAGGAGAGAGACCCAGTACTTC,CASSLRRETQYF
TRBJ1-1,few,TRBV19,-,15,TGTGCCAGTAGTATAGTTGGGAGAATGAACACTGAAGCTTTCTTT,CASSIVGRMNTEAFF
TRBJ2-2,-,TRBV9,-,14,TGTGCCAGCAGCTCGCGGCGGAACACCGGGGAGCTGTTTTTT,CASSSRRNTGELFF
TRBJ2-3,-,TRBV6-5,TRBD1,15,TGTGCCAGCACCTCACCGGGACAGGGGGAGGATACGCAGTATTTT,CASTSPGQGEDTQYF
TRBJ2-1,-,TRBV7-8,TRBD2,14,TGTGCCAGCAGGAGGCTAGCGGATTTAGGTGAGCAGTTCTTC,CASRRLADLGEQFF
TRBJ2-5,few,TRBV30,TRBD1,12,TGTGCCTGGGAGAGGGGGCTTGAGACCCAGTACTTC,CAWERGLETQYF
TRBJ1-2,once,TRBV29-1,-,14,TGCAGCGTTGAAGAGTTGGGTACTGATGATGGCTACACCTTC,CSVEELGTDDGYTF
TRBJ2-3,-,TRBV27,TRBD1,16,TGTGCCAGCAGTCTGTTACAGGGGCTGCTCACAGATACGCAGTATTTT,CASSLLQGLLTDTQYF
TRBJ2-5,-,TRBV29-1,-,13,TGCAGCGTCGAATACAGTAACCAAGAGACCCAGTACTTC,CSVEYSNQETQYF
TRBJ2-3,-,TRBV7-9,-,15,TGTGCCAGCAGCTCAATTATGGCCGGGGGCGATACGCAGTATTTT,CASSSIMAGGDTQYF
TRBJ1-2,few,TRBV5-4,-,14,TGTGCCAGCAGCTTTATCCCGTGGATCTATGGCTACACCTTC,CASSFIPWIYGYTF
TRBJ2-5,few,TRBV28,TRBD1,17,TGTGCCAGCAGACGGGACAGATTTTCGAGGGGGCCAGAGACCCAGTACTTC,CASRRDRFSRGPETQYF
TRBJ2-3,-,TRBV13,-,15,TGTGCCAGCAGCTTAGGTTCCAGGGGCACAGATACGCAGTATTTT,CASSLGSRGTDTQYF
TRBJ2-7,-,TRBV7-9,-,15,TGTGCCAGCAGCGCGTCACAGGGTCCAGTCTACGAGCAGTACTTC,CASSASQGPVYEQYF
TRBJ1-6,-,TRBV7-2,TRBD1,8,TGTCCCACGGGGACAGCTTATTTT,CPTGTAYF
TRBJ2-5,-,TRBV4-2,TRBD2,17,TGTGCCAGCAGCCAAGGGCTAGCGGGGGGCGCACAGGAGACCCAGTACTTC,CASSQGLAGGAQETQYF
TRBJ2-2,-,TRBV5-1,-,16,TGCGCCAGCAGTCCCCCGCCCGAGGGGGACACCGGGGAGCTGTTTTTT,CASSPPPEGDTGELFF
TRBJ2-7,-,TRBV23-1,TRBD1,15,TGCGCCAGCAGTCCACTACCGGACAGGGACTACGAGCAGTACTTC,CASSPLPDRDYEQYF
TRBJ2-3,-,TRBV30,TRBD2,15,TGTGCCTGGAGCGAAACGGGGGGAGGCACAGATACGCAGTATTTT,CAWSETGGGTDTQYF
TRBJ1-2,-,TRBV6-6,-,13,TGTGCCAGCAGCGACAACCCCAACTATGGCTACACCTTC,CASSDNPNYGYTF
TRBJ2-7,few,TRBV7-2,-,12,TGTGCCAGCAGCTTGAGCTCCTACGAGCAGTACTTC,CASSLSSYEQYF
TRBJ2-1,-,TRBV6-5,-,13,TGTGCCAGCGCAGGACAGATATACAATGAGCAGTTCTTC,CASAGQIYNEQFF
TRBJ2-3,-,TRBV2,TRBD2,15,TGTGCCGCGGGGGGCGGGAAGATTAGCACAGATACGCAGTATTTT,CAAGGGKISTDTQYF
TRBJ2-2,-,TRBV9,-,15,TGTGCCAGCAGCGCATCCCACGGCACGGCCGGGGAGCTGTTTTTT,CASSASHGTAGELFF
TRBJ2-1,-,TRBV7-8,-,15,TGTGCCAGCAGCCCCCAGCCAGGGCTCTACAATGAGCAGTTCTTC,CASSPQPGLYNEQFF
TRBJ1-2,-,TRBV4-1,-,15,TGCGCCAGCAGCCAAGCTTACAGGGCAAACTATGGCTACACCTTC,CASSQAYRANYGYTF
TRBJ2-3,-,TRBV30,-,13,TGTGCCTGGAGTCCCGGGGGTTCAGATACGCAGTATTTT,CAWSPGGSDTQYF
TRBJ1-2,-,TRBV9,-,17,TGTGCCAGCAGCGCCCAAGCTCATTGGCAGGGGATCTATGGCTACACCTTC,CASSAQAHWQGIYGYTF
TRBJ1-6,-,TRBV25-1,TRBD1,14,TGTGCCAGCAGTGGCTTGACAGGGGTTTCACCCCTCCACTTT,CASSGLTGVSPLHF
TRBJ2-7,-,TRBV30,-,12,TGTGCCTGGAGTGGAGTCGGCTACGAGCAGTACTTC,CAWSGVGYEQYF
TRBJ1-6,-,TRBV9,TRBD1,16,TGTGCCAGCGGGACCGGGACAGGGTCCTATAATTCACCCCTCCACTTT,CASGTGTGSYNSPLHF
TRBJ2-7,-,TRBV9,TRBD1,15,TGTGCCAGCAGCGTGGGACAGGGTCTCGCGGCGGAGCAGTACTTC,CASSVGQGLAAEQYF
TRBJ2-3,few,TRBV30,TRBD2,18,TGTGCCTGGAGTCATCCGGGACTAGCGGGGGAGAGCACAGATACGCAGTATTTT,CAWSHPGLAGESTDTQYF
TRBJ2-7,-,TRBV7-8,TRBD1,21,TGTGCCAGCAGCTTACTAGTCCCGGGACAGGGGGTTTATCGAGAGACCTACGAGCAGTACTTC,CASSLLVPGQGVYRETYEQYF
TRBJ2-7,-,TRBV5-1,TRBD2,17,TGCGCCAGCAGCTTGGGACAGCGGCGGGGGGTCAGCGGCGAGCAGTACTTC,CASSLGQRRGVSGEQYF
TRBJ1-6,-,TRBV19,TRBD1,15,TGTGCCAGTAGTCTTGGGCAGGGGGCCAATTCACCCCTCCACTTT,CASSLGQGANSPLHF
TRBJ2-5,-,TRBV30,-,13,TGTGCCTGGAGTGTAAGAGGGAGGGAGACCCAGTACTTC,CAWSVRGRETQYF
TRBJ1-2,-,TRBV11-2,-,13,TGTGCCAGCGGACCAGACAATAACTATGGCTACACCTTC,CASGPDNNYGYTF
TRBJ1-1,few,TRBV6-5,-,15,TGTGCCAGCGGGAGGGTGAGGGTTACGAACACTGAAGCTTTCTTT,CASGRVRVTNTEAFF
TRBJ1-5,-,TRBV5-6,-,14,TGTGCCAGCAGCCAACGAACAGGGACTCAGCCCCAGCATTTT,CASSQRTGTQPQHF
TRBJ2-1,-,TRBV5-4,TRBD2,16,TGTGCCAGCAGCTTAGAGCGGGGGGGCGGACACAATGAGCAGTTCTTC,CASSLERGGGHNEQFF
TRBJ1-6,-,TRBV27,TRBD1,12,TGTGCCAGCAGTTCCTACAGGGGACCCCTCCACTTT,CASSSYRGPLHF
TRBJ1-1,-,TRBV29-1,-,11,TGCAGCGTTGAAGGTGCGGGAAGTGCTTTCTTT,CSVEGAGSAFF
TRBJ2-2,-,TRBV27,-,14,TGTGCCAGCAGTTTGGGCCAGGACACCGGGGAGCTGTTTTTT,CASSLGQDTGELFF
TRBJ1-2,once,TRBV7-8,-,13,TGTGCCAGCAGCCTCTACAGGGTTCATGGCTACACCTTC,CASSLYRVHGYTF